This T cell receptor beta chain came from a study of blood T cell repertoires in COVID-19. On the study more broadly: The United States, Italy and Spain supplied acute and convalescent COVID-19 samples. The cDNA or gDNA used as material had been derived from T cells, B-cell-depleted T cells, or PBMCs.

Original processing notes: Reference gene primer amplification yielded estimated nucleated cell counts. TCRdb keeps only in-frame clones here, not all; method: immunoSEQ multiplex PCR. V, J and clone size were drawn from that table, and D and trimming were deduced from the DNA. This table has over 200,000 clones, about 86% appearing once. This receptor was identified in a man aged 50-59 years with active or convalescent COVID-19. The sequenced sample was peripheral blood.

CDR3 DNA sequence: TGTGCCAGCAGTGAAATCGGAGGGGGGGGATACGAGCAGTACTTC. Amino acids: CASSEIGGGGYEQYF. The V call is TRBV2, the J call TRBJ2-7; D is perhaps TRBD2 (7 bases). The V gene lost 2 bases and the J gene lost 4 bases, with 15 bases spanning the gap. The germline V gene encodes CDR1 SNHLY and CDR2 FYNNEI. The CDR3 spans 15 residues.